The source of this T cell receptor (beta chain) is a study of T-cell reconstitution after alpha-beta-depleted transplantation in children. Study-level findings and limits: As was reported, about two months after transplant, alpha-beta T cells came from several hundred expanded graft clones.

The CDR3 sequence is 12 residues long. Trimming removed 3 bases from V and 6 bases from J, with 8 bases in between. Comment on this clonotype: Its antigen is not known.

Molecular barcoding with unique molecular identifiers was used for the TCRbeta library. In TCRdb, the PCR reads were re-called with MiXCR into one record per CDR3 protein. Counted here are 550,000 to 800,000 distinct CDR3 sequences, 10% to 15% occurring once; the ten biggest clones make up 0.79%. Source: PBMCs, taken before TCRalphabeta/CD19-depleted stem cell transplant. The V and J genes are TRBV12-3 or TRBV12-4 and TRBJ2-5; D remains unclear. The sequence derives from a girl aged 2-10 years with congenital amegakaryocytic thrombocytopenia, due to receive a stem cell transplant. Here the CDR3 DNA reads TGTGCCAGCAGTTTCCTTGAGAAGACCCAGTACTTC. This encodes CASSFLEKTQYF.